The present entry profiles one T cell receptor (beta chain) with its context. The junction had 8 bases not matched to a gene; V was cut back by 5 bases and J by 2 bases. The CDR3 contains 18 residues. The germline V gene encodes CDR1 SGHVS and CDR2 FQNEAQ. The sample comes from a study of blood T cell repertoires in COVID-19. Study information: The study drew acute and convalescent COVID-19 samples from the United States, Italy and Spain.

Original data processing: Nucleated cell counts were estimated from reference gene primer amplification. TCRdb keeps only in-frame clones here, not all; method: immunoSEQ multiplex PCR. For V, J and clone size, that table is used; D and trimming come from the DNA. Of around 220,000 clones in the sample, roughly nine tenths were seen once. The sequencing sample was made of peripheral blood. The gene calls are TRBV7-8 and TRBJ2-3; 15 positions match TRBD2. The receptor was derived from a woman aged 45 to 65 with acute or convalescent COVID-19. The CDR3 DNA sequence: TGTGCCAGCAGCCCACTAGGACTAGCGGGAGGGCCCACAGATACGCAGTATTTT. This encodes CASSPLGLAGGPTDTQYF.